One sample yielded the 24 T cell receptor beta chains listed below, sequenced in a study of early T cells in non-severe SARS-CoV-2 infection. In TCRdb, the 5' RACE reads were re-called with MiXCR into one record per CDR3 protein. The data show tens of thousands of distinct CDR3 sequences, approximately 8% seen once. The sequencing here drew on whole blood, taken at baseline. The source is an adult who was a healthcare worker with PCR-confirmed SARS-CoV-2 infection or an uninfected control (not recorded which).

V usage is TRBV5-1 and J usage is TRBJ2-7; D remains unclear. Germline values: CDR1 SGHRS, CDR2 YFSETQ. Trimming removed 1 base at V and 0 bases at J, with 17 bases between. The CDR3 runs 17 residues. This CDR3 is CASSLSTGNSVSYEQYF. CDR3 coding DNA: TGCGCCAGCAGCTTGTCTACTGGGAACTCAGTCTCCTACGAGCAGTACTTC.

This clonotype occurred a few times. The J gene is TRBJ2-7, the V gene TRBV9; TRBD2 agrees at 11 bases. Losses at the gene ends were 4 bases for V and 5 bases for J; bases not matched to a gene: 8. There are 15 residues in the CDR3. The germline V gene encodes CDR1 SGDLS and CDR2 YYNGEE. CDR3 in amino acids: CASSFSGGAPHEQYF. The CDR3 region has the DNA TGTGCCAGCAGCTTTAGCGGGGGGGCCCCACACGAGCAGTACTTC.

This clonotype has ten or more counts. V and J are TRBV5-1 and TRBJ2-7; possibly TRBD1 for D (6 bases). V lost 0 bases to trimming and J lost 3 bases, with 16 bases between them. CDR1 is SGHRS, CDR2 YFSETQ, per germline. The CDR3 is made up of 16 amino acids. CDR3 protein: CASSLDLGTRNYEQYF. In DNA, the CDR3 is TGCGCCAGCAGCTTGGATCTGGGGACACGGAACTACGAGCAGTACTTC.

Within the sample, this clonotype is medium-sized. One end of the junction varies from germline; a read error may be responsible. This chain joins TRBV7-9 and TRBJ2-7; a possible D gene is TRBD2 (5 bases). Germline V gives CDR1 SEHNR, CDR2 FQNEAQ (reference sequence). There are 11 residues in the CDR3. The CDR3 sequence is CASSPGYEQYF. CDR3 in DNA: TGCGCCAGCAGCCCGGGGTACGAGCAGTACTTC.

This clonotype was counted ten times or more. This chain uses TRBV19 with TRBJ2-1; TRBD1 or TRBD2 may be the D gene (5 bases each). The CDR3 is made up of 11 amino acids. Germline CDR1 and CDR2: LNHDA and SQIVND (reference sequence). V was clipped by 11 bases and J by 8 bases, with 13 bases between them. This chain's CDR3 is CALGPRDEQFF. In DNA form, the CDR3 reads TGTGCCCTGGGACCTCGGGATGAGCAGTTCTTC.

At least ten counts were recorded for this clonotype. The chain employs TRBV7-3 and TRBJ2-3; D is ambiguous. The V and J ends lost 2 bases and 2 bases respectively, with 5 bases between them. Germline V gene sequence: CDR1 SGHTA, CDR2 FQGTGA. This CDR3 comprises 13 residues. CDR3 DNA sequence: TGTGCCAGCAGCTTACAATCCACAGATACGCAGTATTTT. Translated, it gives CASSLQSTDTQYF.

At least ten counts were recorded for this clonotype. The chain carries TRBV7-2 and TRBJ2-5; 15 bases match TRBD2. Trimming cost V 5 bases and J 7 bases; bases outside gene matches: 17. The CDR3 runs to 19 residues. From germline, CDR1 is SGHTA and CDR2 FQGNSA. CDR3 sequence reads: CASSISRPGLAGGSGTQYF. CDR3 DNA sequence: TGTGCCAGCAGCATAAGCCGGCCGGGACTAGCGGGAGGTTCAGGGACCCAGTACTTC.

A few counts support this clonotype. The CDR3 loop is CASSPQLAGLGDTQYF. As DNA, the CDR3 is TGTGCCAGCAGTCCTCAACTAGCGGGTCTTGGGGATACGCAGTATTTT. This chain connects TRBV27 to TRBJ2-3; 9 bases align to TRBD2. With 5 bases clipped from V and 6 bases from J, the junction kept 12 bases outside the gene matches. From germline, CDR1 is MNHEY and CDR2 SMNVEV (reference sequence). The CDR3 extends over 16 amino acids.

V gene TRBV4-1 combines with J gene TRBJ2-1; TRBD1 aligns across 12 bases. Per the germline V gene, CDR1 is MGHRA and CDR2 is YSYEKL. V was pared by 5 bases and J by 9 bases, with 11 bases of the junction left unmatched. This CDR3 has 16 amino acids. The DNA for the CDR3 is TGCGCCAGCAGCGGATGGTCGGGACAGGGGGCTGGTGAGCAGTTCTTC. Translated, it gives CASSGWSGQGAGEQFF.

This clonotype was seen only a few times. This chain connects TRBV20-1 to TRBJ2-1; no clear D. CDR1 is DFQATT, CDR2 SNEGSKA, per germline (reference sequence). The CDR3 loop spans 12 amino acids. V was cut by 1 base and J by 4 bases, with 5 bases left in between. This CDR3 reads CSARGIYNEQFF. In DNA form, the CDR3 reads TGCAGTGCTAGAGGCATTTACAATGAGCAGTTCTTC.

This sequence joins TRBV12-3 or TRBV12-4 and TRBJ1-2, with 10 bases that match TRBD1. There are 16 residues in the CDR3. The ends lost 6 bases at V and 4 bases at J; junction bases unmatched: 11. CDR3: CASRTGQGFGGYGYTF. CDR3 DNA: TGTGCCAGCAGGACGGGACAGGGGTTTGGTGGCTATGGCTACACCTTC.

This clonotype was seen more than once but under ten times. The chain is built from TRBV9 and TRBJ2-2; 8 bases fit TRBD2. CDR1 SGDLS and CDR2 YYNGEE come from the germline V gene. With V trimmed by 4 bases and J by 1 base, 6 bases remained unmatched. CDR3 size: 16 residues. CDR3 residues: CASSIAGGQNTGELFF. The CDR3 nucleotides read TGTGCCAGCAGCATCGCGGGGGGACAGAACACCGGGGAGCTGTTTTTT.

The table lists this clonotype with many counts. The chain uses TRBV7-6 and TRBJ2-3; TRBD1 agrees at 7 bases. V dropped 4 bases and J dropped 3; count of bases not matched to a gene: 13. The germline V gene has CDR1 SGHVS and CDR2 FNYEAQ. The CDR3 has 17 residues. Here the CDR3 reads CASSSGGHSRVTDTQYF. The CDR3 DNA is TGTGCCAGCAGCTCAGGGGGACATTCCCGGGTTACAGATACGCAGTATTTT.

The chain's CDR3 is CASSQERGTGANVLTF. The CDR3 DNA follows: TGCGCCAGCAGCCAAGAGCGGGGGACCGGGGCCAACGTCCTGACTTTC. V gene TRBV4-1 combines with J gene TRBJ2-6; TRBD2 agrees at 7 bases. V shed 0 bases and J 4 bases; nucleotides not matched to a gene: 3. The CDR3 runs 16 residues. Germline V gives CDR1 MGHRA, CDR2 YSYEKL.

The J gene is TRBJ2-3, the V gene TRBV11-2; 13 nucleotides line up with TRBD2. J lost 7 bases, V lost 2 bases, and 15 bases had no gene match. The germline V gene has CDR1 SGHAT and CDR2 FQNNGV. The CDR3 has 19 amino acids. The CDR3 sequence: CASSLRSGLLAGGPNTQYF. As DNA, the CDR3 is TGTGCCAGCAGCTTAAGGTCGGGGTTACTAGCGGGAGGGCCTAATACGCAGTATTTT.

The CDR3 bases are TGTGCCAGCAGCTTCAGGGATCCGCTTGGCGAGCAGTACTTC. Translated, it gives CASSFRDPLGEQYF. V and J are TRBV13 and TRBJ2-7; D is perhaps TRBD1 (5 bases). CDR1 is PRHDT, CDR2 FYEKMQ, per germline (reference sequence). This CDR3 contains 14 residues. Trimming shortened V by 3 bases and J by 6 bases, and 15 bases separated the two germline ends.

This clonotype was seen at least ten times. The V call is TRBV10-1, the J call TRBJ2-1; TRBD1 is a possible D gene (6 bases). CDR3 size: 15 residues. V was cut by 0 bases and J by 5 bases, with 11 bases left in between. CDR1 is WNHNN, CDR2 SYGVQD, per germline (reference sequence). CDR3 nucleotide sequence: TGCGCCAGCAGTGAGTCGGGGGCCCCTCACAATGAGCAGTTCTTC. Translated: CASSESGAPHNEQFF.

The table lists this clonotype with many counts. This chain uses TRBV12-3 or TRBV12-4 with TRBJ2-7; D remains unclear. The CDR3 has 14 amino acids. V was cut by 5 bases and J by 3 bases, with 14 bases left in between. The CDR3 DNA reads TGTGCCAGCAGTCGCCGGGCCGCTGGCTACGAGCAGTACTTC. This encodes CASSRRAAGYEQYF.

There are many counts of this clonotype. This chain uses TRBV6-1 with TRBJ2-1; 7 nucleotides line up with TRBD1. CDR3 size: 15 residues. Germline CDR1 reads MNHNS; CDR2 reads SASEGT. Trimming took 7 bases from V and 0 from J; bases not matched to a gene: 6. CDR3 residues: CASIDRELSYNEQFF. CDR3 in DNA: TGTGCCAGCATCGACAGGGAACTCTCCTACAATGAGCAGTTCTTC.

The chain employs TRBV5-1 and TRBJ1-2, with a weak D call TRBD1 (5 bases). Germline V CDR1 and CDR2: SGHRS, YFSETQ. Trimming removed 0 bases from V and 7 bases from J, with 10 bases in between. This CDR3 is 13 amino acids long. CDR3 sequence: CASSLETRAGYTF. As DNA, the CDR3 is TGCGCCAGCAGCTTGGAAACCAGGGCTGGCTACACCTTC.

The chain employs TRBV3-1 and TRBJ2-7; unclear D gene. This CDR3 is 12 amino acids long. V was shortened by 3 bases and J by 3 bases, with 6 bases between the two germline ends. CDR1 LGHDT and CDR2 YNNKEL come from the germline V gene (reference sequence). The CDR3 DNA reads TGTGCCAGCAGCCACTGGGACTACGAGCAGTACTTC. Its translation: CASSHWDYEQYF.

This clonotype occurred a few times. The V gene is TRBV14, the J gene TRBJ2-5, with D possibly being TRBD1 (6 bases). Germline loops: CDR1 SGHDN, CDR2 FVKESK. The CDR3 loop spans 15 amino acids. V gave up 4 bases and J gave up 4 bases, with 16 bases separating them. The CDR3 loop is CASSPQRTVGETQYF. As DNA, the CDR3 is TGTGCCAGCAGCCCGCAAAGGACAGTGGGAGAGACCCAGTACTTC.

The J gene is TRBJ2-5, the V gene TRBV6-6, with D possibly TRBD1 on 6 matching bases. This CDR3 has 15 amino acids. CDR1 and CDR2 (germline): MNHNY, SVGAGI (reference sequence). The germline V and J ends were trimmed by 5 bases and 6 bases, with 19 bases remaining between them. CDR3 residues: CASSLTGQMVQTQYF. CDR3 DNA sequence: TGTGCCAGCAGTCTTACCGGACAGATGGTACAGACCCAGTACTTC.

This chain connects TRBV12-3 or TRBV12-4 to TRBJ2-2; D is unclear. The length of the CDR3 is 11 residues. Trimming cost V 4 bases and J 6 bases, with 3 bases left between them. CDR3 residues: CASSYAGELFF. In nucleotides, the CDR3 is TGTGCCAGCAGTTATGCCGGGGAGCTGTTTTTT.